The T cell receptor (beta chain) under discussion was sequenced for a study of shared clonotypes between healthy human individuals. Study results and caveats: What naive subsets generally showed was a larger estimated richness than memory subsets showed. Donor scarcity curtailed the genetic and exposure-history diversity represented herein.

The method was immunoSEQ multiplex PCR; TCRdb's version includes in-frame clones alone and lacks a portion of them. The table shows 2,500,000 or so clones, with roughly 92% occurring only once. V lost 4 bases, J lost 10 bases, and 6 bases stayed unmatched. CDR1 is MNHNY and CDR2 is SVGAGI in the germline V gene (reference sequence). The CDR3 loop spans 13 amino acids. For this clone: No antigen is known for it.

Sequenced input: naive CD4+ T cells from PBMCs. The subset denotes: CD45RA+ positively selected. The source of this sequence is a young man in good health. Some clones in this sample may be carry-over from other donors' samples. The chain employs TRBV6-6 and TRBJ2-7, with 11 bases matching TRBD1. The CDR3 loop is CASSSPGQGGQYF. The DNA for the CDR3 is TGTGCCAGCAGTTCACCGGGACAGGGGGGACAGTACTTC.